The 10 T cell receptor beta chains in this list originate from one sample, sequenced in a study of B cell selection in AIRE deficiency. Clones were read by immunoSEQ multiplex PCR, and TCRdb kept only the in-frame ones, dropping some. The sample shows fewer than 30,000 clones, around 97% of them seen only once. The sorted conventional CD4 T cells were gated as CD4+CD127+. The specimen sequenced was CD4+CD127+ conventional T cells sorted from PBMCs. These TCRs come from a human donor in good health.

This rearrangement joins TRBV15 to TRBJ2-7; 8 nucleotides agree with TRBD1. CDR1 and CDR2 (germline): LNHNV, YYDKDF (reference sequence). There are 15 residues in the CDR3. The junction had 7 bases not matched to a gene; V was cut back by 2 bases and J by 4 bases. Written as DNA, the CDR3 is TGTGCCACCAGCAGACCCGGGACAGGTTTTTACGAGCAGTACTTC. It yields the protein CATSRPGTGFYEQYF.

The genes are TRBV6-4 and TRBJ2-3; 9 bases align to TRBD1. V lost 10 bases and J lost 2; bases outside the gene matches: 4. Germline V CDR1 and CDR2: MRHNA, SNTAGT. The CDR3 is 13 amino acids. The CDR3 reads CATGQGHTDTQYF. In DNA form, the CDR3 reads TGTGCCACCGGACAGGGGCACACAGATACGCAGTATTTT.

The V and J genes are TRBV19 and TRBJ2-1; 8 bases match TRBD2. The CDR3 runs to 14 residues. Losses at the gene ends were 7 bases for V and 5 bases for J; bases not matched to a gene: 7. Germline-derived CDR1 and CDR2 are LNHDA and SQIVND (reference sequence). This CDR3 reads CASTLGTRDNEQFF. In DNA, the CDR3 is TGTGCCAGTACCCTCGGGACTAGGGACAATGAGCAGTTCTTC.

The chain carries TRBV4-2 and TRBJ2-1; D is unresolved. Trimming pared 0 bases from V and 9 bases from J, leaving 9 bases between. The CDR3 consists of 13 residues. Germline assignment: CDR1 LGHNA and CDR2 YNFKEQ. The CDR3 protein is CASSQDHVSEQFF. The CDR3 DNA sequence: TGTGCCAGCAGCCAAGATCACGTGAGTGAGCAGTTCTTC.

The chain employs TRBV5-1 and TRBJ1-5; D possibly corresponds to TRBD1 (6 bases). Germline V gene sequence: CDR1 SGHRS, CDR2 YFSETQ. This CDR3 contains 15 residues. The germline V and J ends were trimmed by 1 base and 2 bases, with 10 bases remaining between them. The CDR3 DNA follows: TGCGCCAGCAGCTTGACAGGGAATGGCAATCAGCCCCAGCATTTT. This translates into CASSLTGNGNQPQHF.

This sequence joins TRBV6-5 and TRBJ2-7; 12 positions match TRBD2. Per the germline V gene, CDR1 is MNHEY and CDR2 is SVGAGI. This CDR3 region has 15 residues. The V gene end was trimmed by 6 bases and the J gene end by 4 bases; junction bases not matched to a gene: 7. CDR3 DNA sequence: TGTGCCAGCAGGGGTGGGACTAGCGGGCCTTACGAGCAGTACTTC. Encoded protein: CASRGGTSGPYEQYF.

This sequence joins TRBV5-5 and TRBJ1-1; the D gene is possibly TRBD1 (6 bases). The CDR3 is made up of 14 amino acids. The germline V gene has CDR1 SGHKS and CDR2 YYEKEE (reference sequence). The V gene lost 6 bases and the J gene lost 0 bases, with 12 bases spanning the gap. CDR3 DNA sequence: TGTGCCAGCAACCCTGGACAGTTGAACACTGAAGCTTTCTTT. It translates to CASNPGQLNTEAFF.

V and J are TRBV7-3 and TRBJ1-2; 8 positions agree with TRBD1. Germline CDR1 reads SGHTA; CDR2 reads FQGTGA. V dropped 5 bases and J dropped 2; count of bases not matched to a gene: 1. This CDR3 has 13 residues. The CDR3 nucleotides read TGTGCCAGCAGCCGGGACAGGAACTATGGCTACACCTTC. Translation: CASSRDRNYGYTF.

V gene TRBV5-8 combines with J gene TRBJ1-1; no clear D gene. The CDR3 loop spans 14 amino acids. The germline V gene encodes CDR1 SGHTS and CDR2 YDEGEE. Deletions cut 2 bases from V and 3 bases from J, with 11 bases between. CDR3 loop: CASSLGFGDTEAFF. DNA for the CDR3: TGTGCCAGCAGCTTAGGCTTTGGGGACACTGAAGCTTTCTTT.

The chain is built from TRBV10-3 and TRBJ1-2, with 8 bases matching TRBD1. This CDR3 comprises 15 residues. The germline CDR1 and CDR2 sequences are ENHRY and SYGVKD. V lost 7 bases to trimming and J lost 1 base; unmatched junction nucleotides: 8. This CDR3 reads CAIISDRGDNYGYTF. The CDR3 DNA sequence: TGTGCCATCATCTCCGACAGGGGAGATAACTATGGCTACACCTTC.